Listed below are T cell receptor beta chains from one sample, sequenced in a study of blood T cell repertoires in COVID-19. The data were produced by immunoSEQ multiplex PCR, yet TCRdb's version contains in-frame clones alone and is incomplete. The sample yields nearly 110,000 clones, 84% seen once. Material: peripheral blood. These receptors all stem from a human donor in a cohort sampled during active COVID-19. CDR3s include the opening cysteine and the closing phenylalanine or tryptophan. D genes are given only for firm matches. For some rows the clone size is stated as once, few or many, or as a class when expanded; others skip it.

j_call	v_call	clone_size	d_call	cdr3_aa	cdr3_nt
TRBJ1-6	TRBV5-4	NA	NA	CASRSGGGNSPLHF	TGTGCCAGCAGGTCTGGGGGGGGCAATTCACCCCTCCACTTT
TRBJ1-1	TRBV3-1/TRBV3-2	NA	NA	CANSRGNTEAFF	TGTGCCAACTCCCGGGGGAACACTGAAGCTTTCTTT
TRBJ2-3	TRBV27	NA	NA	CASSGHGRKDTQYF	TGTGCCAGCAGTGGTCACGGGAGAAAGGATACGCAGTATTTT
TRBJ2-3	TRBV4-3	once	TRBD2	CASSRTSGPSTDTQYF	TGCGCCAGCAGCCGAACTAGCGGGCCTAGCACAGATACGCAGTATTTT
TRBJ2-7	TRBV25-1	NA	TRBD2	CASSRTSPSSYEQYF	TGTGCCAGTTCTCGGACTAGCCCGTCCTCCTACGAGCAGTACTTC
TRBJ2-1	TRBV18	NA	TRBD2	CASSPRTSGNNEQFF	TGTGCCAGCTCACCACGTACTAGCGGGAACAATGAGCAGTTCTTC
TRBJ2-7	TRBV5-1	NA	TRBD1	CASSQTGTGVYEQYF	TGCGCCAGCAGCCAAACCGGGACAGGGGTCTACGAGCAGTACTTC
TRBJ1-1	TRBV4-1	NA	NA	CASSQQRDNPLGAFF	TGCGCCAGCAGCCAACAACGGGACAACCCCCTTGGAGCTTTCTTT
TRBJ1-1	TRBV5-4	NA	NA	CASSPETYLSTEAFF	TGTGCCAGCAGCCCGGAGACGTATTTGAGCACTGAAGCTTTCTTT
TRBJ2-7	TRBV9	NA	TRBD2	CASSPGTSGPYEQYF	TGTGCCAGCAGCCCGGGGACTAGCGGACCCTACGAGCAGTACTTC
TRBJ1-2	TRBV7-2	NA	NA	CASSLFQEPNYGYTF	TGTGCCAGCAGCTTATTCCAGGAACCAAACTATGGCTACACCTTC
TRBJ2-3	TRBV18	NA	TRBD2	CASSRKSGSDSTDTQYF	TGTGCCAGCTCACGTAAAAGCGGGAGTGATAGCACAGATACGCAGTATTTT
TRBJ1-5	TRBV2	NA	TRBD1	CASREDRDRNQPQHF	TGTGCCAGCAGGGAAGACAGGGATAGAAATCAGCCCCAGCATTTT
TRBJ1-2	TRBV27	once	TRBD1	CASSSTLPDRYYGYTF	TGTGCCAGCAGTTCTACCCTACCGGACAGGTACTATGGCTACACCTTC
TRBJ1-2	TRBV19	few	NA	CATNPPGGSYGYTF	TGTGCCACCAACCCCCCGGGGGGCAGCTATGGCTACACCTTC
TRBJ2-7	TRBV11-2	NA	NA	CASSLSPQGFYEQYF	TGTGCCAGCAGCTTAAGCCCCCAGGGGTTCTACGAGCAGTACTTC
TRBJ2-6	TRBV6-1	NA	NA	CASSERRQGGANVLTF	TGTGCCAGCAGTGAACGCCGACAAGGTGGGGCCAACGTCCTGACTTTC
TRBJ1-6	TRBV18	NA	NA	CASSPGGNSPLHF	TGTGCCAGCTCACCGGGGGGGAATTCACCCCTCCACTTT
TRBJ2-7	TRBV27	NA	NA	CASSPQGGVSYEQYF	TGTGCCAGCAGCCCACAGGGGGGGGTCTCCTACGAGCAGTACTTC
TRBJ2-1	TRBV10-2	NA	NA	CASSESGGVEQFF	TGCGCCAGCAGTGAGTCGGGGGGAGTTGAGCAGTTCTTC
TRBJ2-7	TRBV19	NA	TRBD1	CASSIKGVTGRGHTYEQYF	TGTGCCAGTAGTATAAAAGGGGTTACGGGAAGGGGGCACACCTACGAGCAGTACTTC
TRBJ1-5	TRBV3-1/TRBV3-2	NA	NA	CASSPPAGQPQHF	TGTGCCAGCAGCCCCCCAGCGGGGCAGCCCCAGCATTTT